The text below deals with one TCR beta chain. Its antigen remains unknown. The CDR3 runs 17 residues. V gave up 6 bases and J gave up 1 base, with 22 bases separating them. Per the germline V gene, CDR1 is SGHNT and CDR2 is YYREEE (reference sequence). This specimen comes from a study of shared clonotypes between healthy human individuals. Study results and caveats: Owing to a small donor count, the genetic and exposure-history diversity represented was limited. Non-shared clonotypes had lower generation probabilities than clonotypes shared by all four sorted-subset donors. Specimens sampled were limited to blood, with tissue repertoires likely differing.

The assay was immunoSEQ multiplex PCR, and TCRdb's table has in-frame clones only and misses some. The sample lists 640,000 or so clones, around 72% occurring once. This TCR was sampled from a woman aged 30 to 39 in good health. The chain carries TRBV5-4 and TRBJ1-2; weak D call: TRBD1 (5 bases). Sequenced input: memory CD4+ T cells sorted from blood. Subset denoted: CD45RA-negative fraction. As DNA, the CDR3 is TGTGCCAGCACAAATCAGGGCGCAGGGTGGAATAACTATGGCTACACCTTC. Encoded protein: CASTNQGAGWNNYGYTF.